This TCR beta chain came from a study of cytomegalovirus exposure and HLA in healthy donors. Broader study findings: Confirmation in vitro established that a few CMV-associated chains were specific for CMV antigens. Analysis performed later found about 18,000 TCR beta sequences associated with HLA alleles at 0.05 false discovery rate. Most observed TCR sequences were rare, whereas some public TCRs were detected in many donors.

About this clone: Its antigen is not known.

CDR1 and CDR2 (germline): SNHLY, FYNNEI. CDR3 length: 15 amino acids. The V segment lost 10 bases and the J segment 3 bases; nucleotides outside the gene matches: 14. The PCR used 60 Vbeta and 13 Jbeta primers. The table came from immunoSEQ multiplex PCR; TCRdb's copy has only in-frame clones and leaves some out. The sample yields 100,000 or so clones, over 70% seen once. The receptor's source is a woman aged 40 to 55 in good health and CMV-seropositive. Sequences were obtained from PBMCs. This chain connects TRBV2 to TRBJ1-2; 7 nucleotides match TRBD1. CDR3 amino acids: CAIDYAKTGDYGYTF. In DNA, the CDR3 is TGTGCCATAGATTATGCAAAAACAGGGGACTATGGCTACACCTTC.